Sequencing of this TCR beta chain was carried out in a study of blood T cell repertoires in COVID-19. With 3 bases removed from V and 2 bases from J, the gap between germline ends came to 14 bases. The CDR3 is 15 residues long. Germline CDR1 SGHAT, CDR2 FQNNGV. Clinical history reported by participants formed the basis on which cohorts were assigned. In the study's own analysis: Using reference gene primer amplification, nucleated cell counts were estimated. Measured with immunoSEQ multiplex PCR; TCRdb has only the in-frame clones, and not every one. The DNA gave D and trimming, while V, J and clone size come from that table. This table holds 330,000 or so clones, about 87% found once.

The chain has TRBV11-2 and TRBJ2-7; possibly TRBD2 for D (6 bases). The sample was PBMCs or T cells enriched from blood (not recorded which). This TCR derives from a middle-aged man in a cohort exposed to, infected with or recovered from COVID-19 (not recorded which). The CDR3 spells CASSFPSAGTYEQYF. As DNA, the CDR3 is TGTGCCAGCAGCTTCCCTAGTGCGGGAACCTACGAGCAGTACTTC.